The T cell receptor beta chain described here comes from a study of T cell responses to AZD1222 COVID-19 vaccine. Study observations and caveats: The repertoires were collected only after the peak T cell response.

This table comes from immunoSEQ multiplex PCR, and its TCRdb copy is limited to in-frame clones, with some not included. The table lists 180,000 or so clones, almost 90% of them singletons. CDR3 length: 14 residues. Trimming shortened V by 0 bases and J by 2 bases, and 7 bases separated the two germline ends. Germline V gene sequence: CDR1 MNHNS, CDR2 SASEGT. As regards this clone: Its matching antigen is unknown.

The source was peripheral blood, collected on day 0 of AZD1222 vaccination. The chain recombines TRBV6-1 with TRBJ1-2, with D tentatively TRBD1 (6 bases). This receptor was identified in an adult in good health. CDR3 sequence reads: CASSEADRNYGYTF. CDR3 coding DNA: TGTGCCAGCAGTGAAGCGGACAGAAACTATGGCTACACCTTC.